The clone carrying this T cell receptor (beta chain) was detected only a few times. As yet, its antigen is unknown. The sample belongs to a study of T cell repertoires in cytomegalovirus infection. Overall study: CMV infection together with matching HLA type was indicated by public TCR beta signatures.

TCRdb re-analysed the reads in MiXCR, keeping a single row per CDR3 protein. The sample holds some 940,000 distinct CDR3 sequences, approximately 33% seen once. Germline lookup yields CDR1 SEHNR and CDR2 FQNEAQ (reference sequence). V was pared by 2 bases and J by 5 bases, with 12 bases between. The CDR3 loop spans 14 amino acids. The TCR originated in a human donor in good health (CMV status not recorded). Some clones in this sample may be carry-over from other donors' samples. The V call is TRBV7-9, the J call TRBJ2-5, with D perhaps given as TRBD1 or TRBD2 (6 bases each). Sequenced material: cultured CD8+ T cells from PBMCs, taken from culture after CMV antigen stimulation. The CDR3 loop is CASSLPGARETQYF. CDR3 in DNA: TGTGCCAGCAGCTTACCGGGGGCCAGGGAGACCCAGTACTTC.